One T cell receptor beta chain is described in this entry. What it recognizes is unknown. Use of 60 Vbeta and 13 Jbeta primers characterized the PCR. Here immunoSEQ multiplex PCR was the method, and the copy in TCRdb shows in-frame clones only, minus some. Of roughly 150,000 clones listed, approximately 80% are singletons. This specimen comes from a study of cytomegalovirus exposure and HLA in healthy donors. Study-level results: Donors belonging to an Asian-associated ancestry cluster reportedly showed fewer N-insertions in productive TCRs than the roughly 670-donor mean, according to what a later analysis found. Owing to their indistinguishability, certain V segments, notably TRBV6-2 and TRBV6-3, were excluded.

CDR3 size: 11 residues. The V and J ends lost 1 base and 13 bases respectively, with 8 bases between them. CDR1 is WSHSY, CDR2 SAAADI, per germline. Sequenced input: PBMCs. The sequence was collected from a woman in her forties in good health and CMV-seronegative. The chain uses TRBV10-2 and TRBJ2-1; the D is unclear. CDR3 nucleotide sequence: TGCGCCAGCAGTGAGTGGGCAGAACAGTTCTTC. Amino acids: CASSEWAEQFF.